This TCR beta chain was sequenced during a study of long-term antiretroviral therapy in people with HIV. The study's findings and limits: Blood in the study was drawn between the mid-2000s and the late 2010s, possibly under older ART regimens, which may be less effective than current ones.

The immunoSEQ assay was v3.0, run at survey level. The table came from immunoSEQ multiplex PCR; TCRdb's copy has only in-frame clones and leaves some out. This sample has under 30,000 clones, with about 88% found just once. About this clone itself: The antigen is unknown.

Germline V gene lookup returns CDR1 MGHRA and CDR2 YSYEKL. With 0 bases clipped from V and 4 bases from J, the junction kept 17 bases outside the gene matches. CDR3 length equals 20 residues. Treatment for all HIV-infected participants took place in the United States. This sequence joins TRBV4-1 and TRBJ2-5, with 10 bases lining up with TRBD2. The source of this sequence is a man between 50 and 59 years old with HIV. Sequencing used unsorted PBMCs, obtained about 5 years before starting antiretroviral therapy. Written as DNA, the CDR3 is TGCGCCAGCAGCCAAGATTGGGTGGCTAGCGGGAGAACCCGCGGAGAGACCCAGTACTTC. Its translation: CASSQDWVASGRTRGETQYF.